Listed here are 3 T cell receptor beta chains from one sample, sequenced in a study of vaccination effects on CD4 cells after COVID-19. The ViraFEST assay expanded antigen-specific CD4+ T cells with viral peptide pools before sequencing. With roughly nine days of culture completed, CD4+ T cells were isolated. Participants were vaccinated with two doses of either the BNT162b2 or mRNA-1273 vaccine. Assay: immunoSEQ multiplex PCR; the TCRdb copy retains only in-frame clones and omits some. The sample holds some 15,000 clones, 60% to 80% seen once. The antigens of these receptors remain unknown. This specimen consisted of CD4+ T cells from PBMCs cultured with HCoV-NL63 spike peptides, obtained after COVID-19 vaccination. The receptor source for this set is a human donor who received a COVID-19 vaccine.

This clone has a single count. The V call is TRBV7-2, the J call TRBJ2-2; tentative D call: TRBD1 (5 bases). Germline V CDR1 and CDR2: SGHTA, FQGNSA. CDR3 length: 13 amino acids. The V and J ends lost 3 bases and 5 bases respectively, with 7 bases between them. The CDR3 reads CASSFQGTGELFF. DNA for the CDR3: TGTGCCAGCAGCTTCCAGGGAACCGGGGAGCTGTTTTTT.

This clone has just a few counts. The chain is built from TRBV15 and TRBJ1-5, with D hard to call. The V end lost 1 base, the J end lost 8 bases, and 12 bases lay between the germline ends. Germline V gives CDR1 LNHNV, CDR2 YYDKDF (reference sequence). This CDR3 contains 14 residues. The CDR3 DNA is TGTGCCACCAGCAGAGCTCAAGGTGAAAAGCCCCAGCATTTT. This codes for CATSRAQGEKPQHF. The full variable domain, rest sourced from reference TRBV15 and TRBJ1-5, is DAMVIQNPRYQVTQFGKPVTLSCSQTLNHNVMYWYQQKSSQAPKLLFHYYDKDFNNEADTPDNFQSRRPNTSFCFLDIRSPGLGDTAMYLCATSRAQGEKPQHFGDGTRLSIL.

V and J are TRBV7-9 and TRBJ1-2; TRBD1 aligns across 9 bases. The CDR3 spans 15 residues. From germline, CDR1 is SEHNR and CDR2 FQNEAQ (reference sequence). V lost 4 bases, J lost 2 bases, and 5 bases stayed unmatched. The CDR3 DNA is TGTGCCAGCAGCTCTGTGACAGGGGGAAACTATGGCTACACCTTC. This sequence encodes CASSSVTGGNYGYTF.